This TCR beta chain was found in a study of cytomegalovirus exposure and HLA in healthy donors. Study details: Of fewer than 450 genotyped donors, more than 70% clustered with self-reported Caucasian donors.

With 60 Vbeta and 13 Jbeta primers, the PCR was carried out. Produced via immunoSEQ multiplex PCR; TCRdb's table is partial and in-frame only. This table holds nearly 110,000 clones, over 70% found once. Germline V gives CDR1 SGHDN, CDR2 FVKESK. Between the trimmed V and J ends, which lost 4 bases and 7 bases, there was a span of 10 bases. This CDR3 spans 12 amino acids. Input material: PBMCs. The chain recombines TRBV14 with TRBJ2-5; D is possibly TRBD1 (6 bases). This clonotype originated in a man aged 25 to 45 in good health and CMV-seronegative. As DNA, the CDR3 is TGTGCCAGCAGCCCGAAGGGGGTGACCCAGTACTTC. Translating it yields CASSPKGVTQYF.